This TCR beta chain was sequenced during a study of blood T cell repertoires in COVID-19. About the study: Samples representing acute and convalescent COVID-19 were sourced from the United States, Italy and Spain. Sources were T cells, B-cell-depleted T cells, or PBMCs; the material itself was cDNA or gDNA.

CDR3 length equals 13 residues. The germline CDR1 and CDR2 sequences are SNHLY and FYNNEI. Trimming left V 2 bases short and J 7 bases short, with 11 bases between. Authors' processing steps: Amplification of reference gene primers provided the estimated nucleated cell counts. Some clones are missing from TCRdb's copy, which holds only in-frame ones; the method was immunoSEQ multiplex PCR. V, J and clone size reflect that table, while D and trimming were determined from the DNA. The data contain about 110,000 clones, 70% to 90% of them seen just once; the ten biggest clones take up over 15%. The sample comprised peripheral blood. V gene TRBV2 combines with J gene TRBJ2-5; no reliable D call. The TCR comes from a woman in her fifties or sixties with acute or convalescent COVID-19. The CDR3 DNA follows: TGTGCCAGCAGTGAACCCCCTCGTTCGACCCAGTACTTC. The encoded protein is CASSEPPRSTQYF.